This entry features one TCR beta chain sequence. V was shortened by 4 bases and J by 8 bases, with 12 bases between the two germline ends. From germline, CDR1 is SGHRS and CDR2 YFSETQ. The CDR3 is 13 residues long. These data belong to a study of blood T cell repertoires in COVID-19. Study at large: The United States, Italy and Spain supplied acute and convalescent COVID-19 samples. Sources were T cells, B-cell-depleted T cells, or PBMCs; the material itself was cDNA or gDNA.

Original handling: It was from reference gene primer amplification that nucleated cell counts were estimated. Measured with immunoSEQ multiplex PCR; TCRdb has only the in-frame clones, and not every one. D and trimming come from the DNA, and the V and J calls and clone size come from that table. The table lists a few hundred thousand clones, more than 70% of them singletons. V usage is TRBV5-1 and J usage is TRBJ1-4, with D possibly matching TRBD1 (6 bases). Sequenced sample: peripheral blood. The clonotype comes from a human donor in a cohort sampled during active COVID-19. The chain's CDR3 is CASSQGPREKLFF. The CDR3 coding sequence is TGCGCCAGCAGCCAGGGGCCACGGGAAAAACTGTTTTTT.